This TCR beta chain is from a study of blood T cell repertoires in COVID-19. About the research overall: Spain, Italy and the United States supplied samples that represented acute and convalescent COVID-19. Sources were T cells, B-cell-depleted T cells, or PBMCs; the material itself was cDNA or gDNA.

Germline CDR1 is MNHEY and CDR2 is SMNVEV (reference sequence). The CDR3 length is 17 residues. V was pared by 5 bases and J by 3 bases, with 14 bases of the junction left unmatched. Under the authors' procedure: Amplifying reference gene primers gave estimates of nucleated cell counts. TCRdb's copy holds only in-frame clones and misses some; the assay was immunoSEQ multiplex PCR. The V and J calls and the clone size are those of that table, but D and trimming were determined from the DNA. The sample records about 58,000 clones, about 84% being singletons. This TCR was recovered from a man aged 40-49 years with active COVID-19. The chain uses TRBV27 and TRBJ2-3, with 7 bases that match TRBD2. The sample comprised peripheral blood. The CDR3 is CASSPSTSPLGTDTQYF. CDR3 DNA sequence: TGTGCCAGCAGTCCTTCGACTAGCCCCCTAGGGACAGATACGCAGTATTTT.